These T cell receptor beta chains were read from a single sample in a study of cytomegalovirus exposure and HLA in healthy donors. Method: immunoSEQ multiplex PCR; TCRdb's copy keeps in-frame clones and lacks some. The sample comprises fewer than 150,000 clones, 82% of which are singletons, and over 2.5% rests with the top ten. The sequenced sample consisted of PBMCs. The receptors stem from a male donor in good health and CMV-seronegative. The CDR3 runs from the conserved cysteine through the conserved F or W. Fields, in order: J gene, D gene, V gene, clone size, CDR3 protein, CDR3 DNA. A D gene is named only where the DNA matches it firmly. Size is stated for part of the rows, as once, few or many counts, or as a class when the clone is expanded.

TRBJ2-3,.,TRBV9,.,CASTWEAASTDTQYF,TGTGCCAGCACCTGGGAGGCTGCTAGCACAGATACGCAGTATTTT
TRBJ2-3,.,TRBV7-9,.,CASSDRLGYTQYF,TGTGCCAGCAGCGATCGACTAGGATATACGCAGTATTTT
TRBJ1-3,TRBD1,TRBV5-1,.,CASSLAGQGSGNTIYF,TGCGCCAGCAGCTTGGCAGGACAGGGCTCTGGAAACACCATATATTTT
TRBJ1-5,.,TRBV27,.,CASSLGGSNQPQHF,TGTGCCAGCAGTTTAGGCGGGTCCAATCAGCCCCAGCATTTT
TRBJ1-5,.,TRBV9,.,CASSVDPRDNQPQHF,TGTGCCAGCAGCGTAGACCCTCGGGATAATCAGCCCCAGCATTTT
TRBJ1-5,.,TRBV30,.,CAWSQVNQPQHF,TGTGCCTGGAGTCAGGTTAATCAGCCCCAGCATTTT
TRBJ2-7,TRBD2,TRBV2,few,CATGTSGRVTSYEQYF,TGTGCCACAGGGACTAGCGGGAGAGTAACTTCCTACGAGCAGTACTTC
TRBJ2-5,.,TRBV5-6,.,CASSLGLQETQYF,TGTGCCAGCAGCTTAGGACTTCAAGAGACCCAGTACTTC
TRBJ1-2,TRBD1,TRBV9,.,CASSQGRGNYGYTF,TGTGCCAGTTCACAGGGGCGGGGTAACTATGGCTACACCTTC
TRBJ2-1,TRBD2,TRBV5-5,.,CASSFISGGLNEQFF,TGTGCCAGCAGCTTTATTAGCGGGGGCCTAAATGAGCAGTTCTTC
TRBJ2-7,TRBD2,TRBV7-9,once,CASSSASGTTPEQYF,TGTGCCAGCAGCTCGGCAAGCGGGACTACCCCCGAGCAGTACTTC
TRBJ2-7,.,TRBV27,.,CASSDFTYEQYF,TGTGCCAGCAGCGACTTTACCTACGAGCAGTACTTC
TRBJ2-7,TRBD1,TRBV6-1,.,CASSEVVGDRGGSEQYF,TGTGCCAGCAGTGAAGTGGTGGGGGACAGGGGAGGATCCGAGCAGTACTTC
TRBJ1-2,.,TRBV27,.,CASSSGGWEIEPYGYTF,TGTGCCAGCAGTTCGGGCGGATGGGAGATAGAACCCTATGGCTACACCTTC
TRBJ1-3,.,TRBV28,.,CASSLREGIDGGNTIYF,TGTGCCAGCAGTCTCCGGGAGGGTATAGATGGAGGAAACACCATATATTTT
TRBJ2-3,.,TRBV7-9,.,CSSSLPSVDTQYF,TGTTCCAGCAGCTTACCGTCAGTCGATACGCAGTATTTT
TRBJ2-1,TRBD2,TRBV27,.,CASSTHRTSGRAIDEQFF,TGTGCCAGCAGTACCCATAGGACTAGCGGGAGGGCCATCGATGAGCAGTTCTTC
TRBJ2-1,TRBD2,TRBV14,.,CASSQFKGLEYNEQFF,TGTGCCAGCAGCCAATTTAAGGGACTAGAATACAATGAGCAGTTCTTC
TRBJ2-7,.,TRBV7-2,few,CASSRTADYYEQYF,TGTGCCAGCAGCCGAACAGCGGACTACTACGAGCAGTACTTC
TRBJ1-1,.,TRBV9,.,CASSVEGANTEAFF,TGTGCCAGCAGCGTAGAAGGAGCTAACACTGAAGCTTTCTTT